This T cell receptor (beta chain) was found in a study of PD-1 blockade in classical Hodgkin lymphoma. Points from the study as a whole: Newly diagnosed patients were reported to exhibit reduced baseline TCR diversity relative to healthy donors.

This clone was counted only a few times. No antigen is known for it. Time point reported: cycle 4 day 1 (C4D1), after around six weeks of nivolumab. With no exception, relapse followed autologous stem cell transplantation in all patients, and brentuximab vedotin exposure varied. The table came from immunoSEQ multiplex PCR; TCRdb's copy has only in-frame clones and leaves some out. The sample shows thousands of clones, 60% to 80% of them seen only once. Germline V lookup: CDR1 LNHDA, CDR2 SQIVND (reference sequence). The CDR3 sequence is 16 residues long. Germline trimming cut 3 bases from V and 7 bases from J; bases unmatched to any gene: 11.

This chain uses TRBV19 with TRBJ1-5; 8 nucleotides agree with TRBD1. The sequence came from a human donor with classical Hodgkin lymphoma. Sample: peripheral blood mononuclear cells (PBMCs), taken before the fourth cycle of nivolumab. CDR3 DNA: TGTGCCAGTAGTATTCCACAAACAGGGGGGAGGCAGCCCCAGCATTTT. It translates to CASSIPQTGGRQPQHF.